These 2 T cell receptor beta chains share one sample of origin, sequenced in a study of blood T cell repertoires in COVID-19 (dated by TCRdb to the early 2020s). Libraries were built with the immunoSEQ multiplex PCR assay. TCRdb provides this immuneACCESS table in a form limited to in-frame rearrangements. Some clones are lacking; in checked studies, under half of them reflect an unresolved V gene, and why the rest are absent is not known. The sample table records 200,000 to 250,000 clones; roughly 87% of these occur just once. Roughly 2.6% of the sample comes from the top ten. The specimen sequenced was PBMCs or T cells enriched from blood (not recorded which). The receptors stem from a woman aged 25-40 years with acute COVID-19.

This clone has only one observation. This chain connects TRBV14 to TRBJ2-7; 7 bases match TRBD1. The CDR3 loop spans 16 amino acids. J gave up 4 bases and V 4 bases, and 13 bases lay outside the gene matches. Germline CDR1 is SGHDN and CDR2 is FVKESK. The CDR3 DNA sequence: TGTGCCAGCAGCCCTGCCGGGACAGCCACCTCATACGAGCAGTACTTC. This codes for CASSPAGTATSYEQYF.

This clone was observed a handful of times. V and J are TRBV7-2 and TRBJ1-2; unclear D gene. The CDR3 contains 14 residues. The V end was cut by 1 base, the J end by 7 bases, with 13 bases between. In germline, CDR1 is SGHTA, CDR2 FQGNSA. The CDR3 reads CASSLGPINGGYTF. Written as DNA, the CDR3 is TGTGCCAGCAGCTTAGGCCCCATAAACGGTGGCTACACCTTC.